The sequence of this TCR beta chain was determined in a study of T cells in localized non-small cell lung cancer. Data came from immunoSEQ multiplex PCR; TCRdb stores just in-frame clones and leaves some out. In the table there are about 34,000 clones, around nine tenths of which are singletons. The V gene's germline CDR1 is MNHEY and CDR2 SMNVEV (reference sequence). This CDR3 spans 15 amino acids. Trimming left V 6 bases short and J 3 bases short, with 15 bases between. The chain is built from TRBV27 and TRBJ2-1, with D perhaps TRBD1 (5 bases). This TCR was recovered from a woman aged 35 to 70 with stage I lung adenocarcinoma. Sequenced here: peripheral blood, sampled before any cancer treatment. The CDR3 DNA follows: TGTGCCAGCAGCTCCCCAGGGATGGTCTACAATGAGCAGTTCTTC. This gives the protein CASSSPGMVYNEQFF.